This T cell receptor beta chain was identified during a study of blood T cells in healthy people across ages. Findings of the study overall: Age showed a roughly linear inverse relationship with TCR beta diversity per million T cells.

Comment on this clonotype: What it binds is not known.

Isolation per sample recovered at least 7 million PBMCs. Next came a second PCR, run for roughly 6 to 11 cycles, which used a sample-barcoded 5' primer along with a J-beta primer mix. TCRdb used MiXCR to reprocess the 5' RACE reads, holding one entry per CDR3 protein. The table has some 710,000 distinct CDR3 sequences, about a fifth seen once. The CDR3 is 12 residues long. V was trimmed by 8 bases and J by 7 bases, leaving 9 bases between them. The rearrangement links TRBV12-3 or TRBV12-4 to TRBJ1-6; D call uncertain. The origin of this receptor is a man aged 65 to 85 in good health. Sequenced material: blood. CDR3 nucleotide sequence: TGTGCCAGCGCCAACCAAAATTCACCCCTCCACTTT. Protein product: CASANQNSPLHF.